Each of the 25 T cell receptor beta chains below was sequenced from the same sample in a study of identifying expanded T cells in peripheral blood. Sequencing was performed with immunoSEQ multiplex PCR; in TCRdb, only in-frame clones are kept and a portion is missing. Among under 150,000 clones listed, around four fifths were seen once. Sequenced input: blood. The receptors stem from a person between 18 and 75 years old in good health.

V gene TRBV6-4 combines with J gene TRBJ1-2; D is unclear. CDR3 length equals 11 residues. CDR1 is MRHNA and CDR2 is SNTAGT in the germline V gene. Deletions cut 0 bases from V and 7 bases from J, with 3 bases between. CDR3 DNA sequence: TGTGCCAGCAGTGACTCCGCTGGCTACACCTTC. Translated, it gives CASSDSAGYTF.

J is TRBJ2-7 and V is TRBV19, with TRBD1 matching 8 bases. J lost 3 bases, V lost 3 bases, and 7 bases had no gene match. The CDR3 spans 15 residues. Germline values: CDR1 LNHDA, CDR2 SQIVND (reference sequence). In DNA form, the CDR3 reads TGTGCCAGTAGTATTGGGACAGGAACAAACTACGAGCAGTACTTC. Translating gives CASSIGTGTNYEQYF.

The chain recombines TRBV5-1 with TRBJ1-2, with D possibly TRBD1 on 5 matching bases. Germline V lookup: CDR1 SGHRS, CDR2 YFSETQ. V was cut by 6 bases and J by 4 bases, with 16 bases left in between. This CDR3 spans 14 amino acids. The CDR3 region has the DNA TGCGCCAGCACGCCACAGGCCTCCAGCTATGGCTACACCTTC. Translated, it gives CASTPQASSYGYTF.

The genes are TRBV27 and TRBJ2-7, with 7 nucleotides matching TRBD1. After removal of 10 bases from V and 5 bases from J, the junction contained 17 bases not matched to a gene. This CDR3 region has 15 residues. CDR1 is MNHEY, CDR2 SMNVEV, per germline (reference sequence). The CDR3 DNA reads as TGTGCCACCCAACGCCCCGGGACAGAGACAAACGAGCAGTACTTC. Protein: CATQRPGTETNEQYF.

This sequence joins TRBV5-4 and TRBJ1-4; TRBD1 matches 9 bases. CDR1 and CDR2 (germline): SGHNT, YYREEE (reference sequence). V was pared by 4 bases and J by 8 bases, with 9 bases of the junction left unmatched. The length of the CDR3 is 15 residues. Here the CDR3 DNA reads TGTGCCAGCAGCCTACAGGGGGCTGGGGGAGAAAAACTGTTTTTT. Protein sequence: CASSLQGAGGEKLFF.

The rearrangement links TRBV6-1 to TRBJ1-1; D unclear. CDR1 and CDR2 (germline): MNHNS, SASEGT. The V end was cut by 7 bases, the J end by 0 bases, with 12 bases between. The CDR3 runs to 14 residues. CDR3 region: CASMDFGLNTEAFF. For the CDR3, the DNA is TGTGCCAGCATGGATTTCGGGCTGAACACTGAAGCTTTCTTT.

The chain links TRBV4-3 to TRBJ2-4, with TRBD2 as a possible D gene (6 bases). The CDR3 contains 15 residues. V lost 0 bases, J lost 8 bases, and 14 bases lay in between. Germline-derived CDR1 and CDR2 are LGHNA and YSLEER. The CDR3 DNA is TGCGCCAGCAGCCAAGATCGGGAGAACAGAGACATTCAGTACTTC. Protein product: CASSQDRENRDIQYF.

V usage is TRBV9 and J usage is TRBJ1-1; D not resolved. V was clipped by 2 bases and J by 2 bases, with 7 bases between them. Germline values: CDR1 SGDLS, CDR2 YYNGEE. The CDR3 is 13 residues long. The CDR3 DNA follows: TGTGCCAGCAGCGTGGGAAGAAACACTGAAGCTTTCTTT. Amino acid sequence: CASSVGRNTEAFF.

This chain links TRBV7-9 with TRBJ1-2; weak D call: TRBD1 (5 bases). The CDR3 has 13 amino acids. Per the germline V gene, CDR1 is SEHNR and CDR2 is FQNEAQ (reference sequence). V lost 3 bases and J 6 bases, leaving 11 bases between the germline ends. CDR3 region: CASSFTGGNGYTF. The CDR3 nucleotides read TGTGCCAGCAGCTTTACCGGGGGAAATGGCTACACCTTC. The full variable domain, rest sourced from reference TRBV7-9 and TRBJ1-2, is DTGVSQNPRHKITKRGQNVTFRCDPISEHNRLYWYRQTLGQGPEFLTYFQNEAQLEKSRLLSDRFSAERPKGSFSTLEIQRTEQGDSAMYLCASSFTGGNGYTFGSGTRLTVV.

The rearrangement joins TRBV10-3 to TRBJ1-6; 12 nucleotides agree with TRBD1. With 6 bases clipped from V and 10 bases from J, the junction kept 19 bases outside the gene matches. This CDR3 has 19 residues. Germline loops: CDR1 ENHRY, CDR2 SYGVKD. The CDR3 DNA follows: TGTGCCATCAGCGACCCTGGGACAGGGGGCACGGGAGAGGAATCACCCCTCCACTTT. It encodes CAISDPGTGGTGEESPLHF.

The rearrangement joins TRBV4-3 to TRBJ1-4; D remains ambiguous. The V end lost 0 bases, the J end lost 3 bases, and 11 bases lay between the germline ends. The CDR3 is made up of 16 amino acids. Looked up from germline, CDR1 is LGHNA and CDR2 is YSLEER. CDR3 sequence reads: CASSQDYKAANEKLFF. The CDR3 DNA sequence: TGCGCCAGCAGCCAAGATTATAAGGCGGCTAATGAAAAACTGTTTTTT.

The genes are TRBV6-1 and TRBJ1-1, with 8 bases that match TRBD1. V lost 8 bases, J lost 0 bases, and 5 bases stayed unmatched. The CDR3 contains 14 residues. The germline CDR1 and CDR2 sequences are MNHNS and SASEGT. The DNA for the CDR3 is TGTGCCAGCTTAGCAGGGGGCATGAACACTGAAGCTTTCTTT. Protein product: CASLAGGMNTEAFF.

The rearrangement uses TRBV5-1 and TRBJ1-2; D remains ambiguous. This CDR3 comprises 13 residues. Germline loops: CDR1 SGHRS, CDR2 YFSETQ. The V end lost 9 bases, the J end lost 7 bases, and 19 bases lay between the germline ends. The CDR3 loop reads CATYMEGGRGYTF. DNA for the CDR3: TGCGCCACCTATATGGAGGGAGGCCGTGGCTACACCTTC.

The rearrangement joins TRBV14 to TRBJ1-4; D may be TRBD1 (5 bases). CDR3 length: 18 residues. V lost 3 bases and J 12 bases, leaving 29 bases between the germline ends. Germline CDR1 and CDR2: SGHDN and FVKESK. CDR3 sequence reads: CASSHVGPGGTRVGQLFF. The CDR3 coding sequence is TGTGCCAGCAGCCATGTGGGGCCCGGGGGGACCCGAGTTGGACAACTGTTTTTT.

This chain uses TRBV7-2 with TRBJ1-2; D unclear. Germline assignment: CDR1 SGHTA and CDR2 FQGNSA. This CDR3 contains 14 residues. V was pared by 4 bases and J by 4 bases, with 13 bases between. The chain's CDR3 is CASSSNGNTYGYTF. The DNA of the CDR3 is TGTGCCAGCAGCTCAAATGGTAACACCTATGGCTACACCTTC.

The chain couples TRBV7-8 to TRBJ2-7, with no clear D. Germline V CDR1 and CDR2: SGHVS, FQNEAQ. The length of the CDR3 is 14 residues. V lost 5 bases to trimming and J lost 2 bases, with 13 bases between them. The CDR3 DNA is TGTGCCAGCAGCCAAGGACGGATGACCTACGAGCAGTACTTC. Protein sequence: CASSQGRMTYEQYF.

The chain combines TRBV6-1 with TRBJ2-4; TRBD2 might be the D (5 bases). Germline V gene lookup returns CDR1 MNHNS and CDR2 SASEGT. The CDR3 is 15 residues long. Deletions cut 2 bases from V and 7 bases from J, with 15 bases between. CDR3 amino acids: CASSEIWTEGNIQYF. The CDR3 DNA is TGTGCCAGCAGTGAAATTTGGACCGAGGGCAACATTCAGTACTTC.

The V gene is TRBV9, the J gene TRBJ1-3, with no clear D. Germline V gene lookup returns CDR1 SGDLS and CDR2 YYNGEE. Trimming shortened V by 3 bases and J by 0 bases, and 4 bases separated the two germline ends. This CDR3 has 13 amino acids. The CDR3 region is CASSESSGNTIYF. The CDR3, as DNA: TGTGCCAGCAGCGAGAGCTCTGGAAACACCATATATTTT.

This rearrangement joins TRBV11-2 to TRBJ2-1; TRBD1 matches at 9 bases. V gave up 6 bases and J gave up 8 bases; unmatched junction bases: 8. CDR3 length: 14 amino acids. CDR1 and CDR2 from the germline V gene are SGHAT and FQNNGV. CDR3 sequence reads: CASRISRDRDEQFF. The CDR3 DNA reads TGTGCCAGCAGGATATCCCGGGACAGGGATGAGCAGTTCTTC.

This chain joins TRBV6-6 and TRBJ2-7; D may correspond to TRBD1 or TRBD2 (6 bases each). V was clipped by 8 bases and J by 2 bases, with 16 bases between them. Per germline, CDR1 MNHNY and CDR2 SVGAGI (reference sequence). The CDR3 extends over 14 amino acids. In DNA form, the CDR3 reads TGTGCCAGCGTTTGGGGGGCAGAAACCTACGAGCAGTACTTC. The encoded protein is CASVWGAETYEQYF.

V gene TRBV5-6 combines with J gene TRBJ1-2; D is uncertain. V was cut by 0 bases and J by 5 bases, with 11 bases left in between. CDR1 is SGHDT and CDR2 is YYEEEE in the germline V gene. The CDR3 covers 14 residues. CDR3 protein: CASSLGRGWYGYTF. The CDR3 DNA follows: TGTGCCAGCAGCTTGGGGCGGGGATGGTATGGCTACACCTTC. Complete variable domain (other parts from reference TRBV5-6 and TRBJ1-2): DAGVTQSPTHLIKTRGQQVTLRCSPKSGHDTVSWYQQALGQGPQFIFQYYEEEERQRGNFPDRFSGHQFPNYSSELNVNALLLGDSALYLCASSLGRGWYGYTFGSGTRLTVV.

The rearrangement uses TRBV5-1 and TRBJ2-7; perhaps TRBD2 as D (6 bases). Looked up from germline, CDR1 is SGHRS and CDR2 is YFSETQ. The germline V and J ends were trimmed by 2 bases and 8 bases, with 14 bases remaining between them. The CDR3 consists of 13 residues. The CDR3, as DNA: TGCGCCAGCAGCTTATCGGGGGTTAGGCAGCAGTACTTC. Translating gives CASSLSGVRQQYF.

This clone was seen only once. The CDR3 reads CASSVTGWGRNSGNTIYF. In DNA form, the CDR3 reads TGTGCCAGCAGCGTAACGGGGTGGGGCAGGAACTCTGGAAACACCATATATTTT. The V gene is TRBV9, the J gene TRBJ1-3; tentatively, D is TRBD1 (5 bases). The CDR3 contains 18 residues. Per the germline V gene, CDR1 is SGDLS and CDR2 is YYNGEE. Trimming cost V 1 base and J 0 bases, with 17 bases left between them.

CDR3 in DNA: TGTGCCAGTAGTATGGACAGGTGGAATCAGCCCCAGCATTTT. It specifies CASSMDRWNQPQHF. V gene TRBV19 combines with J gene TRBJ1-5; 7 bases align to TRBD1. The CDR3 runs 14 residues. Germline V CDR1 and CDR2: LNHDA, SQIVND (reference sequence). Trimming removed 3 bases from V and 4 bases from J; junction bases left unmatched: 3.

V is TRBV5-4 and J is TRBJ2-1; tentative D call: TRBD1 (5 bases). Germline V lookup: CDR1 SGHNT, CDR2 YYREEE (reference sequence). Trimming took 0 bases from V and 9 from J, leaving 7 bases between them. The CDR3 extends over 12 amino acids. The CDR3 nucleotides are TGTGCCAGCAGCTTGGTAGGGGCTGAGCAGTTCTTC. Translated, it gives CASSLVGAEQFF.